This T cell receptor (beta chain) was profiled in a study of control samples from healthy donors and cancer patients. V was pared by 5 bases and J by 2 bases, with 15 bases between. Germline CDR1 SGHTA, CDR2 FQGTGA. The CDR3 spans 16 residues. Profiled with immunoSEQ multiplex PCR; TCRdb holds only in-frame clones, not every one. The sample yields 150,000 to 200,000 clones, 94% seen once. Material for sequencing was blood. This sequence was found in a woman aged 40 to 49 in good health. This rearrangement joins TRBV7-3 to TRBJ2-2; D possibly corresponds to TRBD1 (6 bases). The CDR3 sequence: CASSTSGTSNTGELFF. In DNA, the CDR3 is TGTGCCAGCAGCACATCCGGGACATCTAACACCGGGGAGCTGTTTTTT.